The following is a T cell receptor beta chain sequence with its context. This clone's antigen is unknown. The input lacks base qualities; no much larger clone sits a single base away. The data stem from a study of T cell changes during pregnancy in multiple sclerosis (dated by TCRdb to about 2019). Regarding the research as a whole: Changes in the T cell repertoire over the course of pregnancy were examined in this study in women with multiple sclerosis.

The CDR3 has 18 amino acids, counting the end cysteine and phenylalanine. The sequence is cut down to CDR3 DNA, 54 bases in frame from base 1. From a lookup of the germline V gene, CDR1 and CDR2 are MDHEN and SYDVKM. V trim: 1 base; J trim: 5 bases; unmatched bases: 13. Preparation of the library involved the immunoSEQ multiplex PCR assay. Held by TCRdb, this immuneACCESS table contains in-frame sequences only and omits some clones. Under half of the omission traces to an unresolved V gene where checked; the cause of the rest is unknown. The sample records 60,000 or so clones, about 93% of which are singletons. Roughly 0.35% of the sample is held by the ten biggest clonotypes.

In this chain, TRBV28 is recombined with TRBJ2-1, and 8 junction bases match TRBD1. The sequence was collected from a female donor with multiple sclerosis, enrolled in a pregnancy study. The material sequenced was CD4+ T cells from peripheral blood mononuclear cells, taken before pregnancy. DNA sequence: TGTGCCAGCAGTTTATTACGAATGGCAGGGGGCGCGAACAATGAGCAGTTCTTC. Translated, this is CASSLLRMAGGANNEQFF.